What follows are 18 T cell receptor beta chains derived from one specimen sequenced in a study of Ad26.COV2.S vaccination and SARS-CoV-2 variants. The data were produced by immunoSEQ multiplex PCR, yet TCRdb's version contains in-frame clones alone and is incomplete. The profile shows around 300,000 clones, 75% to 90% of them singletons. Treatment here: some 19 received Ad26.COV2.S at low or high dose, single or two shots; several received placebo; per-sample allocation not given. Samples came from day 63 after the first vaccine or placebo injection. The sequencing used peripheral blood, collected in a trial of Ad26.COV2.S vaccine versus placebo. These receptors all come from a person aged 18-60 years who received the Ad26.COV2.S COVID-19 vaccine or a placebo.

V usage is TRBV5-1 and J usage is TRBJ1-1; a possible D gene is TRBD1 (6 bases). The germline V gene encodes CDR1 SGHRS and CDR2 YFSETQ. The CDR3 has 15 amino acids. The V gene lost 5 bases and the J gene lost 4 bases, with 18 bases spanning the gap. The DNA for the CDR3 is TGCGCCAGCAGGGAACAGGGTAGGCTTGGCACTGAAGCTTTCTTT. Its translation is CASREQGRLGTEAFF.

This sequence joins TRBV11-2 and TRBJ1-1; D remains ambiguous. The CDR3 totals 13 residues. The germline V gene has CDR1 SGHAT and CDR2 FQNNGV. Deletions cut 3 bases from V and 4 bases from J, with 9 bases between. This CDR3 reads CASSFSRGTEAFF. The CDR3 DNA reads TGTGCCAGCAGCTTTTCCAGAGGCACTGAAGCTTTCTTT.

The chain combines TRBV19 with TRBJ2-3, with a weak D call TRBD2 (6 bases). Germline CDR1 reads LNHDA; CDR2 reads SQIVND (reference sequence). The CDR3 spans 13 residues. The V end was cut by 2 bases, the J end by 7 bases, with 10 bases between. The CDR3: CASSIQGGNTQYF. The CDR3 bases are TGTGCCAGTAGTATACAGGGCGGGAATACGCAGTATTTT.

This chain links TRBV19 with TRBJ1-3; no clear D gene. The V gene lost 7 bases and the J gene lost 0 bases, with 7 bases spanning the gap. The germline V gene has CDR1 LNHDA and CDR2 SQIVND (reference sequence). The CDR3 is made up of 13 amino acids. The CDR3, as DNA: TGTGCCAGTAAAACGGCCTCTGGAAACACCATATATTTT. Encoded protein: CASKTASGNTIYF.

V and J are TRBV5-1 and TRBJ1-4, with TRBD1 identical over 7 bases. Losses at the gene ends were 2 bases for V and 10 bases for J; bases not matched to a gene: 8. Germline loops: CDR1 SGHRS, CDR2 YFSETQ. This CDR3 has 14 amino acids. The CDR3 region has the DNA TGCGCCAGCAGCTTAACGACAGGGCAGGGAAAACTGTTTTTT. Its translation: CASSLTTGQGKLFF.

The genes are TRBV3-1 (or the pseudogene TRBV3-2) and TRBJ1-5, with no clear D. In germline, CDR1 is LGHDT, CDR2 YNNKEL (reference sequence). Trimming shortened V by 0 bases and J by 6 bases, and 12 bases separated the two germline ends. This CDR3 comprises 15 residues. The CDR3 region has the DNA TGTGCCAGCAGCCAAGATATGGGTGCAAGTCAGCCCCAGCATTTT. Protein: CASSQDMGASQPQHF.

V is TRBV5-6 and J is TRBJ2-7, with D unclear. The CDR3 is 14 residues long. CDR1 and CDR2 (germline): SGHDT, YYEEEE. V lost 0 bases, J lost 0 bases, and 7 bases lay in between. This CDR3 is CASSLGDISYEQYF. CDR3 DNA: TGTGCCAGCAGCTTGGGGGATATCTCCTACGAGCAGTACTTC.

This clone was counted a single time. The chain links TRBV5-5 to TRBJ2-3, with a possible D match to TRBD2 (6 bases). Trimming stripped 4 bases from V and 13 bases from J, with 13 bases between. Per germline, CDR1 SGHKS and CDR2 YYEKEE (reference sequence). The CDR3 contains 11 residues. The CDR3 region has the DNA TGTGCCAGCAGCAGCCCCGGGACTGAGTATTTT. It encodes CASSSPGTEYF. The full variable domain, completed using reference TRBV5-5 and TRBJ2-3, is DAGVTQSPTHLIKTRGQQVTLRCSPISGHKSVSWYQQVLGQGPQFIFQYYEKEERGRGNFPDRFSARQFPNYSSELNVNALLLGDSALYLCASSSPGTEYFGPGTRLTVL.

The chain uses TRBV2 and TRBJ1-6, with D perhaps matching TRBD1 (5 bases). Trimming left V 2 bases short and J 7 bases short, with 15 bases between. The CDR3 extends over 16 amino acids. Germline values: CDR1 SNHLY, CDR2 FYNNEI. The CDR3 DNA follows: TGTGCCAGCAGTGAAAGTAGCGGGGGAAGGAATTCACCCCTCCACTTT. It is translated as CASSESSGGRNSPLHF.

The chain is built from TRBV6-2 or TRBV6-3 and TRBJ1-1; tentatively, D is TRBD1 (6 bases). The CDR3 length is 14 residues. Germline V gene data show CDR1 as MNHEY and CDR2 as SVGEGT. Trimming removed 4 bases from V and 3 bases from J, with 12 bases in between. The CDR3 DNA is TGTGCCAGCAGTTCGGGACAATTATACACTGAAGCTTTCTTT. Translation: CASSSGQLYTEAFF.

This chain joins TRBV7-9 and TRBJ1-1, with 7 bases that match TRBD1. The junction had 7 bases not matched to a gene; V was cut back by 3 bases and J by 6 bases. Germline lookup yields CDR1 SEHNR and CDR2 FQNEAQ (reference sequence). The CDR3 runs 14 residues. The DNA of the CDR3 is TGTGCCAGCAGCTTCACAGGGGCTTTTGCTGAAGCTTTCTTT. Translated: CASSFTGAFAEAFF.

V is TRBV2 and J is TRBJ2-5; D unresolved. CDR1 SNHLY and CDR2 FYNNEI come from the germline V gene. The CDR3 is made up of 11 amino acids. V lost 0 bases, J lost 5 bases, and 1 base lay in between. The CDR3 DNA is TGTGCCAGCAGTGAAGCGGAGACCCAGTACTTC. As protein: CASSEAETQYF.

The rearrangement uses TRBV6-4 and TRBJ2-5, with 10 bases lining up with TRBD1. Germline CDR1 reads MRHNA; CDR2 reads SNTAGT. The CDR3 loop spans 17 amino acids. Unmatched junction bases numbered 9, after V lost 0 bases and J lost 5 bases. CDR3 residues: CASSDSTRTGGLETQYF. In DNA, the CDR3 is TGTGCCAGCAGTGACTCGACCCGGACAGGGGGATTGGAGACCCAGTACTTC.

This chain connects TRBV3-1 (or the pseudogene TRBV3-2) to TRBJ1-2; D unclear. V lost 2 bases, J lost 2 bases, and 12 bases lay in between. The CDR3 runs 15 residues. Germline-derived CDR1 and CDR2 are LGHDT and YNNKEL (reference sequence). CDR3 DNA: TGTGCCAGCAGCCAAAGTTCACAGAGGAACTATGGCTACACCTTC. Protein product: CASSQSSQRNYGYTF.

V gene TRBV28 combines with J gene TRBJ2-7, with D possibly being TRBD1 (5 bases). Deletions cut 7 bases from V and 3 bases from J, with 10 bases between. In germline, CDR1 is MDHEN, CDR2 SYDVKM. The CDR3 sequence is 12 residues long. The CDR3 reads CASIGQGYEQYF. The DNA of the CDR3 is TGTGCCAGCATCGGGCAGGGCTACGAGCAGTACTTC. The complete variable domain, with remaining parts taken from reference TRBV28 and TRBJ2-7, reads DVKVTQSSRYLVKRTGEKVFLECVQDMDHENMFWYRQDPGLGLRLIYFSYDVKMKEKGDIPEGYSVSREKKERFSLILESASTNQTSMYLCASIGQGYEQYFGPGTRLTVT.

This rearrangement joins TRBV2 to TRBJ2-2; tentative D call: TRBD1 (8 bases). CDR3 length: 15 amino acids. V lost 7 bases and J 3 bases, leaving 15 bases between the germline ends. Looked up from germline, CDR1 is SNHLY and CDR2 is FYNNEI. CDR3 sequence (DNA): TGTGCCAGCATGGGGGGGACAGGCCACACCGGGGAGCTGTTTTTT. Translating gives CASMGGTGHTGELFF.

The V call is TRBV10-2, the J call TRBJ2-2; D possibly corresponds to TRBD1 (6 bases). The CDR3 length is 12 residues. Germline V lookup: CDR1 WSHSY, CDR2 SAAADI. Trimming removed 5 bases from V and 5 bases from J, with 6 bases in between. CDR3 in amino acids: CASSQGTGELFF. In DNA, the CDR3 is TGCGCCAGCAGTCAGGGGACCGGGGAGCTGTTTTTT.

This clone has just a few counts. The chain couples TRBV28 to TRBJ1-4, with 7 bases lining up with TRBD1. V was pared by 4 bases and J by 3 bases, with 5 bases of the junction left unmatched. This CDR3 region has 15 residues. Germline assignment: CDR1 MDHEN and CDR2 SYDVKM. The CDR3 here is CASSWGQNANEKLFF. The CDR3, as DNA: TGTGCCAGCAGTTGGGGACAGAATGCTAATGAAAAACTGTTTTTT.